These 8 T cell receptor beta chains came from one sample sequenced in a study of T cell clonality in common variable immunodeficiency. No antigen is known for these receptors. Clones were read by immunoSEQ multiplex PCR, and TCRdb kept only the in-frame ones, dropping some. The sample shows some 15,000 clones, none of them appearing just once. Whole-study results and caveats: In common variable immunodeficiency, TCR beta chains reportedly carried fewer deletions and N-nucleotide insertions.

Sample: peripheral blood mononuclear cells. Receptors originate from a human donor with common variable immunodeficiency.

This clone was counted between two and nine times. Partial CDR3 DNA: TGTGCCAGTACTCCCCAGGACAGGAGCATCTATGGC. Protein sequence: CASTPQDRSIYG. In full, the CDR3 reads CASTPQDRSIYGYTF. J is TRBJ1-2 and V is TRBV19, with 7 bases that match TRBD1. The read ends 3 residues shy of where the CDR3 ends; the end is completed using the germline J gene. Trimming removed 7 bases from V and 4 bases from J; junction bases left unmatched: 12. Germline CDR1 LNHDA, CDR2 SQIVND (reference sequence). The CDR3 loop spans 15 amino acids.

This clone has more than one count but fewer than ten. This CDR3 reads CASSILAGPTDTQYF. The DNA read from the CDR3 is TGTGCCAGTAGTATCTTAGCGGGGCCCACAGATACG. This rearrangement joins TRBV19 to TRBJ2-3, with 8 bases lining up with TRBD2. The read finishes 3 residues shy of the CDR3 end, and the germline J gene is used to complete it. Germline V gene data show CDR1 as LNHDA and CDR2 as SQIVND (reference sequence). J gave up 2 bases and V 3 bases, and 4 bases lay outside the gene matches. This CDR3 is built from 15 residues.

This clone was detected only a few times. The observed sequence ends 3 residues before the CDR3 terminus, with the missing tail filled in from the germline J gene. V gene TRBV19 combines with J gene TRBJ2-2; tentative D call: TRBD2 (6 bases). Germline assignment: CDR1 LNHDA and CDR2 SQIVND (reference sequence). V dropped 7 bases and J dropped 5 bases, with 11 bases sitting between them. This CDR3 region has 13 residues. The CDR3: CASMEGRTGELFF. Partial CDR3 DNA: TGTGCCAGTATGGAGGGCCGGACCGGGGAG.

Remarks on this clone: The CDR3 end is not reached by the read, which stops 3 residues before it; the germline J gene fills it in. The gene calls are TRBV6-2 or TRBV6-3 and TRBJ1-1, with D possibly being TRBD1 (6 bases). Germline values: CDR1 MNHEY, CDR2 SVGEGT. Trimming took off 5 bases at V and 6 bases at J, with 22 bases between the two ends. This CDR3 has 16 residues. This CDR3 is CASSETSRGRMSEAFF. Incomplete CDR3 DNA: TGTGCCAGCAGTGAGACCTCGAGGGGGAGGATGTCTGAA.

With respect to this clone: The read ends 3 residues before the CDR3 terminus; that terminus is restored from the germline J gene. The chain is built from TRBV13 and TRBJ2-7; TRBD2 matches at 8 bases. The J segment lost 3 bases and the V segment lost 1 base, leaving 8 bases of the junction unmatched. The CDR3 runs 16 residues. Germline-derived CDR1 and CDR2 are PRHDT and FYEKMQ (reference sequence). The CDR3 loop is CASSLAGLAGIYEQYF. Partial CDR3 DNA: TGTGCCAGCAGCTTAGCCGGGTTAGCGGGAATCTACGAG.

This clone was counted only a few times. The read finishes 3 residues shy of the CDR3 end, and the germline J gene is used to complete it. The chain uses TRBV5-1 and TRBJ2-7, with TRBD1 matching over 7 bases. Looked up from germline, CDR1 is SGHRS and CDR2 is YFSETQ. The V and J ends lost 1 base and 0 bases, in that order; junction bases with no gene match: 4. The CDR3 loop spans 15 amino acids. The sequenced part of the CDR3 DNA is TGCGCCAGCAGCTTGAGGGCAGGGGGCTCCTACGAG. This sequence encodes CASSLRAGGSYE. The whole CDR3 sequence is CASSLRAGGSYEQYF.

This clone is judged medium-sized. The DNA ends 3 residues before the CDR3 does, and the rest of the CDR3 is filled in from the germline J gene. The gene calls are TRBV20-1 and TRBJ1-5; D remains ambiguous. This CDR3 has 15 residues. V was pared by 6 bases and J by 1 base, with 16 bases between. The germline V gene encodes CDR1 DFQATT and CDR2 SNEGSKA (reference sequence). The chain's CDR3 is CSADLGLTSNQPQHF. The part of the CDR3 DNA that was read is TGCAGTGCCGACTTAGGACTCACCAGCAATCAGCCC.

A few counts support this clone. The CDR3 is cut off 3 residues early in the read; its end comes from the germline J gene. The chain links TRBV30 to TRBJ2-5; TRBD1 might be the D (7 bases). CDR1 and CDR2 from the germline V gene are GTSNPN and SVGIG (reference sequence). V was cut by 8 bases and J by 6 bases, with 19 bases left in between. The CDR3 totals 13 residues. The part of the CDR3 DNA that was read is TGTGCCAGAACAAATCAGGGGGGTAAGACC. Its protein is CARTNQGGKT. The CDR3, in full, reads CARTNQGGKTQYF.